This passage covers 28 T cell receptor beta chains from one sample sequenced in a study of blood T cell repertoires in COVID-19. Libraries were prepared by immunoSEQ multiplex PCR; TCRdb keeps only in-frame clonotypes and omits some of them. There are 85,000 or so clones in the sample; about nine tenths occur only once, and 27% lies in the top ten. Sequencing was performed on peripheral blood. Receptors were obtained from a man aged 50 to 59 with active or convalescent COVID-19.

The chain links TRBV4-1 to TRBJ1-6; 7 nucleotides line up with TRBD1. Germline assignment: CDR1 MGHRA and CDR2 YSYEKL. After removal of 0 bases from V and 9 bases from J, the junction contained 8 bases not matched to a gene. CDR3 length: 16 residues. Here the CDR3 reads CASSQDDRVRLSPLHF. For the CDR3, the DNA is TGCGCCAGCAGCCAAGATGACAGGGTTCGTCTTTCACCCCTCCACTTT.

This rearrangement joins TRBV19 to TRBJ1-6, with TRBD1 matching 9 bases. CDR1 is LNHDA, CDR2 SQIVND, per germline (reference sequence). V was clipped by 5 bases and J by 4 bases; unmatched bases: 3. CDR3 length: 15 amino acids. CDR3: CASSGTGKYNSPLHF. The CDR3 coding sequence is TGTGCCAGTAGTGGGACAGGGAAGTATAATTCACCCCTCCACTTT.

The chain links TRBV2 to TRBJ2-5; a weak D match, TRBD2 (6 bases). Per the germline V gene, CDR1 is SNHLY and CDR2 is FYNNEI. Trimming took 4 bases from V and 0 from J, leaving 9 bases between them. The CDR3 spans 14 residues. The CDR3 DNA follows: TGTGCCAGCAGTGTGGCGGGGAACCAAGAGACCCAGTACTTC. It specifies CASSVAGNQETQYF. The full variable domain, rest sourced from reference TRBV2 and TRBJ2-5, is EPEVTQTPSHQVTQMGQEVILRCVPISNHLYFYWYRQILGQKVEFLVSFYNNEISEKSEIFDDQFSVERPDGSNFTLKIRSTKLEDSAMYFCASSVAGNQETQYFGPGTRLLVL.

The chain couples TRBV5-1 to TRBJ1-1; no clear D gene. V lost 4 bases and J lost 3, with 19 bases in between. This CDR3 region has 16 residues. Germline CDR1 and CDR2: SGHRS and YFSETQ. CDR3: CASSTIPTLGDTEAFF. In DNA, the CDR3 is TGCGCCAGCAGCACGATCCCGACCCTCGGGGACACTGAAGCTTTCTTT. The full variable domain, completed using reference TRBV5-1 and TRBJ1-1, is KAGVTQTPRYLIKTRGQQVTLSCSPISGHRSVSWYQQTPGQGLQFLFEYFSETQRNKGNFPGRFSGRQFSNSRSEMNVSTLELGDSALYLCASSTIPTLGDTEAFFGQGTRLTVV.

CDR3 protein: CASSTTSSYNSPLHF. For the CDR3, the DNA is TGTGCCAGCAGCACCACTAGCTCCTATAATTCACCCCTCCACTTT. The V gene is TRBV28, the J gene TRBJ1-6; D not certain. The V end was cut by 6 bases, the J end by 0 bases, with 9 bases between. This CDR3 is built from 15 residues. CDR1 and CDR2 from the germline V gene are MDHEN and SYDVKM. The full variable domain, rest sourced from reference TRBV28 and TRBJ1-6, is DVKVTQSSRYLVKRTGEKVFLECVQDMDHENMFWYRQDPGLGLRLIYFSYDVKMKEKGDIPEGYSVSREKKERFSLILESASTNQTSMYLCASSTTSSYNSPLHFGNGTRLTVT.

The chain is built from TRBV29-1 and TRBJ2-1; no definite D call. CDR3 length equals 13 residues. V lost 2 bases and J lost 7, with 12 bases in between. Germline V CDR1 and CDR2: SQVTM, ANQGSEA. The CDR3 DNA sequence: TGCAGCGTTGAAACCTTAGACACTAATGAGCAGTTCTTC. This sequence encodes CSVETLDTNEQFF.

The chain uses TRBV19 and TRBJ1-5; 11 bases match TRBD1. The CDR3 covers 18 residues. Germline assignment: CDR1 LNHDA and CDR2 SQIVND (reference sequence). The trim removed 2 bases at V and 0 bases at J, leaving 6 bases unmatched. CDR3 sequence (DNA): TGTGCCAGTAGTATAAAAAGGACAGGGGGCATTAGCAATCAGCCCCAGCATTTT. Amino acids: CASSIKRTGGISNQPQHF.

The chain has TRBV6-1 and TRBJ1-2; perhaps TRBD1 as D (5 bases). The length of the CDR3 is 12 residues. Germline values: CDR1 MNHNS, CDR2 SASEGT. V gave up 0 bases and J gave up 8 bases, with 7 bases separating them. CDR3 nucleotide sequence: TGTGCCAGCAGTGAAGCGGGGGGAGGCTACACCTTC. Encoded protein: CASSEAGGGYTF.

The chain uses TRBV20-1 and TRBJ2-3; unclear D gene. CDR1 is DFQATT, CDR2 SNEGSKA, per germline (reference sequence). There are 13 residues in the CDR3. Trimming left V 3 bases short and J 3 bases short, with 10 bases between. The CDR3 sequence is CSASPSATDTQYF. DNA of the CDR3: TGCAGTGCTAGTCCCTCTGCGACAGATACGCAGTATTTT.

The genes are TRBV15 and TRBJ2-7; D gene uncertain. This CDR3 spans 15 amino acids. Trimming took 0 bases from V and 3 from J, leaving 12 bases between them. CDR1 and CDR2 (germline): LNHNV, YYDKDF (reference sequence). The CDR3 sequence is CATSREFNRDYEQYF. The CDR3 bases are TGTGCCACCAGCAGAGAATTTAACAGAGACTACGAGCAGTACTTC.

V gene TRBV6-5 combines with J gene TRBJ2-7; tentative D call: TRBD1 (5 bases). The CDR3 covers 12 residues. The V and J ends lost 4 bases and 6 bases respectively, with 10 bases between them. Germline assignment: CDR1 MNHEY and CDR2 SVGAGI. DNA of the CDR3: TGTGCCAGCAGTTTAGGGGTCGGCGAGCAGTACTTC. This translates into CASSLGVGEQYF.

The J gene is TRBJ2-5, the V gene TRBV11-3, with TRBD1 matching 8 bases. V trimming: 0 bases; J trimming: 1 base; junction bases outside the gene matches: 7. The CDR3 spans 17 residues. Germline CDR1 reads SGHNT; CDR2 reads YENEEA. CDR3 nucleotide sequence: TGTGCCAGCAGCTTAGATGAGGAGGACAGGGTCCAAGAGACCCAGTACTTC. Translating it yields CASSLDEEDRVQETQYF.

V usage is TRBV27 and J usage is TRBJ2-5, with 9 bases lining up with TRBD1. Germline V lookup: CDR1 MNHEY, CDR2 SMNVEV (reference sequence). The CDR3 covers 15 residues. V was clipped by 6 bases and J by 5 bases; unmatched bases: 10. The CDR3 is CASSSQGQGFETQYF. The CDR3 nucleotides are TGTGCCAGCAGCTCTCAGGGACAGGGTTTTGAGACCCAGTACTTC.

The V and J genes are TRBV5-1 and TRBJ2-3; TRBD1 matches 7 bases. CDR3 length equals 16 residues. CDR1 is SGHRS, CDR2 YFSETQ, per germline. V trimming: 3 bases; J trimming: 0 bases; junction bases outside the gene matches: 7. The CDR3 loop reads CASSSGTAISTDTQYF. As DNA, the CDR3 is TGCGCCAGCAGCTCGGGGACAGCTATTAGCACAGATACGCAGTATTTT.

This sequence joins TRBV5-1 and TRBJ1-2, with TRBD1 matching over 10 bases. J was trimmed by 4 bases and V by 4 bases; bases with no gene match: 7. This CDR3 has 15 residues. CDR1 is SGHRS and CDR2 is YFSETQ in the germline V gene. The CDR3 coding sequence is TGCGCCAGCAGCGACCGACAGGGGGCGAGCTATGGCTACACCTTC. Amino acids: CASSDRQGASYGYTF. Based on the CDR3 plus reference TRBV5-1 and TRBJ1-2, the full variable domain is KAGVTQTPRYLIKTRGQQVTLSCSPISGHRSVSWYQQTPGQGLQFLFEYFSETQRNKGNFPGRFSGRQFSNSRSEMNVSTLELGDSALYLCASSDRQGASYGYTFGSGTRLTVV.

The J gene is TRBJ2-3, the V gene TRBV10-3; 10 nucleotides match TRBD2. CDR3 size: 15 residues. The germline V gene encodes CDR1 ENHRY and CDR2 SYGVKD. Unmatched junction bases numbered 2, after V lost 3 bases and J lost 2 bases. CDR3 DNA sequence: TGTGCCATCAGTGATAGCGGGAGGAACACAGATACGCAGTATTTT. It encodes CAISDSGRNTDTQYF.

The V and J genes are TRBV6-5 and TRBJ1-4; no definite D call. The germline gives CDR1 MNHEY, CDR2 SVGAGI. V lost 0 bases and J lost 10, with 6 bases in between. CDR3 length: 12 amino acids. Here the CDR3 reads CASSYSRGKLFF. The DNA for the CDR3 is TGTGCCAGCAGTTACTCGAGAGGAAAACTGTTTTTT.

The rearrangement joins TRBV5-1 to TRBJ2-3; 9 bases line up with TRBD2. CDR3 length equals 16 residues. J lost 5 bases, V lost 1 base, and 8 bases had no gene match. Germline CDR1 and CDR2: SGHRS and YFSETQ. CDR3 bases: TGCGCCAGCAGCTTGCTGTCCGGCGGGAGGGGAGATACGCAGTATTTT. Its protein is CASSLLSGGRGDTQYF. Variable domain in full (rest from reference TRBV5-1 and TRBJ2-3): KAGVTQTPRYLIKTRGQQVTLSCSPISGHRSVSWYQQTPGQGLQFLFEYFSETQRNKGNFPGRFSGRQFSNSRSEMNVSTLELGDSALYLCASSLLSGGRGDTQYFGPGTRLTVL.

V gene TRBV4-1 combines with J gene TRBJ2-2, with TRBD2 matching 12 bases. V shed 2 bases, J shed 7 bases, and the junction held 8 bases outside the gene matches. This CDR3 contains 17 residues. Germline loops: CDR1 MGHRA, CDR2 YSYEKL. CDR3 DNA: TGCGCCAGCAGCCAACCCTCTAGCGGGGGGGCGATCGGGGAGCTGTTTTTT. Translated, it gives CASSQPSSGGAIGELFF.

The V and J genes are TRBV10-1 and TRBJ2-1; D may be TRBD1 (5 bases). The germline gives CDR1 WNHNN, CDR2 SYGVQD (reference sequence). The V gene lost 2 bases and the J gene lost 2 bases, with 13 bases spanning the gap. The CDR3 sequence is 16 residues long. CDR3 protein: CASSEATGDAYNEQFF. Here the CDR3 DNA reads TGCGCCAGCAGTGAGGCAACAGGAGACGCCTACAATGAGCAGTTCTTC.

This clone was seen a few times. The gene calls are TRBV5-1 and TRBJ2-1; 11 nucleotides align to TRBD1. This CDR3 is 16 amino acids long. Unmatched junction bases numbered 10, after V lost 4 bases and J lost 7 bases. The germline V gene encodes CDR1 SGHRS and CDR2 YFSETQ. The CDR3 DNA sequence: TGCGCCAGCAGCCCGGGGACAGGGGGTCGTAGGAATGAGCAGTTCTTC. It specifies CASSPGTGGRRNEQFF.

The CDR3 region has the DNA TGTGCCAGCAGTACCCGACAGTTACATGAGCAGTTCTTC. It encodes CASSTRQLHEQFF. The rearrangement uses TRBV27 and TRBJ2-1; the D gene is possibly TRBD1 (5 bases). Germline-derived CDR1 and CDR2 are MNHEY and SMNVEV (reference sequence). V lost 5 bases and J lost 8, with 13 bases in between. The CDR3 spans 13 residues.

The chain links TRBV7-8 to TRBJ2-7; 7 nucleotides match TRBD1. V lost 3 bases to trimming and J lost 3 bases; unmatched junction nucleotides: 14. The CDR3 is 17 amino acids. CDR1 and CDR2 (germline): SGHVS, FQNEAQ. The CDR3 DNA reads as TGTGCCAGCAGCTTCGATGACAGGGCTGGGCTAGACTACGAGCAGTACTTC. It is translated as CASSFDDRAGLDYEQYF.

The V call is TRBV30, the J call TRBJ1-4, with a weak D call TRBD1 (6 bases). The germline gives CDR1 GTSNPN, CDR2 SVGIG (reference sequence). V lost 6 bases to trimming and J lost 5 bases, with 13 bases between them. The CDR3 extends over 13 amino acids. CDR3 residues: CACNRGGNEKLFF. DNA of the CDR3: TGTGCCTGTAATAGGGGGGGGAATGAAAAACTGTTTTTT.

V gene TRBV27 combines with J gene TRBJ2-7, with 8 bases that match TRBD1. The CDR3 is 14 amino acids. Germline assignment: CDR1 MNHEY and CDR2 SMNVEV (reference sequence). J gave up 5 bases and V 1 base, and 4 bases lay outside the gene matches. CDR3 residues: CASSLFSGGNEQYF. The CDR3 bases are TGTGCCAGCAGTTTATTTTCAGGGGGCAACGAGCAGTACTTC.

This clone occurred once. V is TRBV19 and J is TRBJ2-3, with 7 bases identical to TRBD2. CDR3 length: 16 amino acids. CDR1 is LNHDA, CDR2 SQIVND, per germline (reference sequence). J lost 3 bases, V lost 10 bases, and 16 bases had no gene match. The CDR3 loop reads CATGSRSGGRTDTQYF. CDR3 DNA sequence: TGTGCCACAGGGTCCCGATCGGGAGGTAGGACAGATACGCAGTATTTT.

This sequence joins TRBV11-2 and TRBJ1-4, with D unresolved. CDR1 is SGHAT and CDR2 is FQNNGV in the germline V gene. Trimming removed 7 bases at V and 7 bases at J, with 13 bases between. The CDR3 runs 13 residues. The CDR3: CASKFWSGEKLFF. For the CDR3, the DNA is TGTGCCAGCAAATTCTGGTCGGGTGAAAAACTGTTTTTT.

The rearrangement joins TRBV6-5 to TRBJ2-4; D possibly corresponds to TRBD1 (6 bases). V lost 5 bases and J 9 bases, leaving 17 bases between the germline ends. Germline values: CDR1 MNHEY, CDR2 SVGAGI. The CDR3 has 14 amino acids. CDR3 DNA sequence: TGTGCCAGCAGTCCTACTCGGGACATCGGCATTCAGTACTTC. Translating gives CASSPTRDIGIQYF.